Listed below are T cell receptor beta chains from one sample, sequenced in a study of blood T cells in healthy people across ages. TCRdb reprocessed the 5' RACE reads via MiXCR and lists one record per CDR3 protein. The sample shows 1.8 million or so distinct CDR3 sequences, roughly two fifths of them seen only once. Sequenced input: blood. These receptor sequences come from a human donor in good health. CDR3s include the opening cysteine and the closing phenylalanine or tryptophan. Each record gives: V gene, D gene, J gene, clone size, CDR3 DNA, CDR3 protein. D genes are given only for firm matches. The size entry is marked missing in some rows and otherwise reads once, few, many or a size class.

>TRBV2|TRBD2|TRBJ2-3|few
TGTGCCAGCAACGAGAGACTAGCGGGTTCAGATACGCAGTATTTT
CASNERLAGSDTQYF
>TRBV9|-|TRBJ1-2|few
TGTGCCAGCAGCGTAGGGCCCGAGACCTATGGCTACACCTTC
CASSVGPETYGYTF
>TRBV6-5|-|TRBJ2-1|few
TGTGCCAGCAGGCGGGCCGGGGCCAATGAGCAGTTCTTC
CASRRAGANEQFF
>TRBV9|TRBD1|TRBJ2-1|-
TGTGCCAGCAGCGTAAAGGGGACAGTATACAATGAGCAGTTCTTC
CASSVKGTVYNEQFF
>TRBV4-3|TRBD1|TRBJ1-2|few
TGCGCCAGCAGAGTGGACACGGGACAGAGTTCCGGCTACACCTTC
CASRVDTGQSSGYTF
>TRBV5-1|-|TRBJ1-2|-
TGCGCCAGCAGCTTATCGAGGGGCCCCTTAGTAGGCTACACCTTC
CASSLSRGPLVGYTF
>TRBV7-2|-|TRBJ1-4|-
TGTGCCAGCAGCTTAGTCTCAGGGAGTAATGAAAAACTGTTTTTT
CASSLVSGSNEKLFF
>TRBV20-1|-|TRBJ1-6|-
TGCAGTGCCGCCTTAGATTCGCCCCTCCACTTT
CSAALDSPLHF
>TRBV6-1|-|TRBJ1-2|-
TGTGCCAGCAGCCCCCGGGCGGTCTATGGCTACACCTTC
CASSPRAVYGYTF
>TRBV18|-|TRBJ1-1|-
TGTGCCAGCTCCCCTCTGTGGGGGAACACTGAAGCTTTCTTT
CASSPLWGNTEAFF
>TRBV9|TRBD2|TRBJ2-3|-
TGTGCCAGCGGACGAGCGGGGGGATCAGATACGCAGTATTTT
CASGRAGGSDTQYF